These 30 T cell receptor beta chains were all obtained from the same sample, sequenced in a study of T cells in Graves' hyperthyroidism and ophthalmopathy. Regions amplified from RNA transcripts were the TCR beta CDR3 regions. Researchers ran a first-round RT-PCR on the TCR CDR3 using the HTBI primer set. Using its own MiXCR run on the multiplex PCR reads, TCRdb lists one record per CDR3 protein. The sample holds 300,000 to 450,000 distinct CDR3 sequences, 20% to 30% seen once. Material for sequencing was blood. These receptors were obtained from a man aged 50 or older with Graves' hyperthyroidism.

Note on this clonotype: At one end the junction does not follow the germline gene, possibly because of a read error. The V call is TRBV19, the J call TRBJ2-7, with D maybe TRBD1 (6 bases). CDR1 and CDR2 from the germline V gene are LNHDA and SQIVND (reference sequence). This CDR3 region has 14 residues. The DNA of the CDR3 is TGTGCCAGTGGTATTGGCAGGGGAGACTACGAGCAGTACTTC. Translation gives CASGIGRGDYEQYF.

This clonotype was seen a few times. The genes are TRBV28 and TRBJ1-1; weak D call: TRBD1 (5 bases). Germline V gives CDR1 MDHEN, CDR2 SYDVKM. CDR3 length: 15 residues. Trimming cost V 6 bases and J 4 bases, with 18 bases left between them. As DNA, the CDR3 is TGTGCCAGCAGCCGAGGAGGGGTGAGGGGCACTGAAGCTTTCTTT. Its translation: CASSRGGVRGTEAFF.

This clonotype was counted a few times. The chain couples TRBV20-1 to TRBJ1-2; D perhaps matches TRBD1 (5 bases). The germline V gene has CDR1 DFQATT and CDR2 SNEGSKA (reference sequence). This CDR3 region has 14 residues. Trimming stripped 5 bases from V and 5 bases from J, with 18 bases between. CDR3: CSALSRRDEYGYTF. In nucleotides, the CDR3 is TGCAGTGCTCTTTCCCGCCGGGACGAGTATGGCTACACCTTC.

This clonotype was picked up a small number of times. The chain is built from TRBV7-3 and TRBJ2-2, with D possibly matching TRBD1 (6 bases). V was cut by 5 bases and J by 7 bases, with 23 bases left in between. Germline CDR1 reads SGHTA; CDR2 reads FQGTGA. This CDR3 is 17 amino acids long. The CDR3 reads CASSTPSGDPEDGELFF. The DNA of the CDR3 is TGTGCCAGCAGCACACCATCAGGGGATCCTGAGGACGGGGAGCTGTTTTTT.

There are a few counts of this clonotype. The rearrangement joins TRBV12-3 or TRBV12-4 to TRBJ2-1; D not certain. Trimming left V 4 bases short and J 9 bases short, with 7 bases between. This CDR3 has 11 amino acids. The CDR3: CASSYSSEQFF. CDR3 coding DNA: TGTGCCAGCAGTTACAGTAGTGAGCAGTTCTTC.

The sample holds a few counts of this clonotype. The chain is built from TRBV13 and TRBJ1-1; no firm D call. Looked up from germline, CDR1 is PRHDT and CDR2 is FYEKMQ (reference sequence). The CDR3 covers 13 residues. The V gene lost 5 bases and the J gene lost 5 bases, with 12 bases spanning the gap. CDR3 sequence reads: CASSPVGQTEAFF. CDR3 nucleotides: TGTGCCAGCAGCCCGGTCGGTCAGACTGAAGCTTTCTTT. The whole variable domain, filled in from reference TRBV13 and TRBJ1-1, reads AAGVIQSPRHLIKEKRETATLKCYPIPRHDTVYWYQQGPGQDPQFLISFYEKMQSDKGSIPDRFSAQQFSDYHSELNMSSLELGDSALYFCASSPVGQTEAFFGQGTRLTVV.

V gene TRBV9 combines with J gene TRBJ1-2, with D perhaps TRBD1 (6 bases). Per germline, CDR1 SGDLS and CDR2 YYNGEE. This CDR3 has 12 amino acids. V lost 2 bases and J lost 7, with 9 bases in between. The CDR3 reads CASSVTGGGYTF. The CDR3 DNA sequence: TGTGCCAGCAGCGTGACAGGCGGTGGCTACACCTTC.

As for this clonotype: This may be a read error: a much more frequent sequence differs by one nucleotide. The J gene is TRBJ2-3, the V gene TRBV27; D gene unclear. The ends were cut back, 7 bases at V and 1 base at J, with 12 bases in the middle. The CDR3 consists of 14 residues. Germline-derived CDR1 and CDR2 are MNHEY and SMNVEV (reference sequence). CDR3 coding DNA: TGTGCCAGCACAGCCACTCAGGGCACAGATACGCAGTATTTT. The encoded protein is CASTATQGTDTQYF.

CDR3 coding DNA: TGCAGTGCCCTGGGACAATTCAACACTGAAGCTTTCTTT. Translated, it gives CSALGQFNTEAFF. The gene calls are TRBV20-1 and TRBJ1-1; possibly TRBD1 for D (6 bases). There are 13 residues in the CDR3. Germline V lookup: CDR1 DFQATT, CDR2 SNEGSKA (reference sequence). The germline V and J ends were trimmed by 6 bases and 2 bases, with 13 bases remaining between them.

The chain links TRBV12-3 or TRBV12-4 to TRBJ2-2; 8 nucleotides match TRBD1. V trimming: 5 bases; J trimming: 1 base; junction bases outside the gene matches: 6. The CDR3 consists of 16 residues. Here the CDR3 reads CASSPGQGGNTGELFF. The CDR3 nucleotides read TGTGCCAGCAGTCCCGGACAGGGCGGGAACACCGGGGAGCTGTTTTTT.

This clonotype occurred a few times. J is TRBJ2-7 and V is TRBV30, with unresolved D. V was pared by 4 bases and J by 6 bases, with 13 bases between. This CDR3 region has 12 residues. Germline CDR1 GTSNPN, CDR2 SVGIG (reference sequence). The CDR3 sequence: CAWTAGGPEQYF. The CDR3 nucleotides read TGTGCCTGGACGGCAGGCGGTCCCGAGCAGTACTTC.

This clonotype was seen only a few times. This chain connects TRBV7-2 to TRBJ2-3; 7 nucleotides align to TRBD2. The CDR3 has 15 amino acids. With V trimmed by 5 bases and J by 4 bases, 9 bases remained unmatched. The germline V gene has CDR1 SGHTA and CDR2 FQGNSA. The CDR3 DNA is TGTGCCAGCAGCCCTAGGACTAGTTTTCCAGATACGCAGTATTTT. Translation gives CASSPRTSFPDTQYF.

This clonotype was detected ten times or more. V usage is TRBV28 and J usage is TRBJ2-1; D unresolved. The CDR3 spans 15 residues. The V and J ends lost 5 bases and 0 bases respectively, with 11 bases between them. CDR1 is MDHEN and CDR2 is SYDVKM in the germline V gene. Here the CDR3 reads CASSPYSSSYNEQFF. CDR3 in DNA: TGTGCCAGCAGTCCTTACAGCAGCTCCTACAATGAGCAGTTCTTC.

This clonotype was seen repeatedly, ten times or more. The rearrangement joins TRBV28 to TRBJ2-1; D is unclear. V dropped 4 bases and J dropped 0 bases, with 10 bases sitting between them. Germline assignment: CDR1 MDHEN and CDR2 SYDVKM. This CDR3 has 15 residues. CDR3: CASSYSETSYNEQFF. CDR3 DNA: TGTGCCAGCAGTTATTCGGAGACCTCCTACAATGAGCAGTTCTTC. Drawing the rest from reference TRBV28 and TRBJ2-1, the complete variable domain is DVKVTQSSRYLVKRTGEKVFLECVQDMDHENMFWYRQDPGLGLRLIYFSYDVKMKEKGDIPEGYSVSREKKERFSLILESASTNQTSMYLCASSYSETSYNEQFFGPGTRLTVL.

This clonotype was seen only a few times. The rearrangement joins TRBV28 to TRBJ2-7; 8 bases align to TRBD2. The V gene end was trimmed by 7 bases and the J gene end by 5 bases; junction bases not matched to a gene: 7. This CDR3 spans 13 amino acids. The germline CDR1 and CDR2 sequences are MDHEN and SYDVKM. The CDR3 loop reads CASITSGSHEQYF. CDR3 in DNA: TGTGCCAGCATCACGAGCGGGAGCCACGAGCAGTACTTC.

The chain is built from TRBV27 and TRBJ2-1; 13 positions match TRBD2. The CDR3 spans 16 residues. Trimming at V came to 4 bases and at J to 4 bases, leaving 4 bases not matched to a gene. Germline-derived CDR1 and CDR2 are MNHEY and SMNVEV (reference sequence). In DNA form, the CDR3 reads TGTGCCAGCAGTTCCAGACTAGCGGGAGGATACAATGAGCAGTTCTTC. It codes for CASSSRLAGGYNEQFF.

There are a few counts of this clonotype. The chain carries TRBV20-1 and TRBJ2-7; TRBD1 agrees at 7 bases. V shed 0 bases, J shed 5 bases, and the junction held 10 bases outside the gene matches. Per germline, CDR1 DFQATT and CDR2 SNEGSKA (reference sequence). CDR3 length: 15 amino acids. CDR3 amino acids: CSARDQLYRGHEQYF. For the CDR3, the DNA is TGCAGTGCTAGAGATCAATTGTACAGGGGTCACGAGCAGTACTTC.

In its sample, this clonotype was seen a few times. This sequence joins TRBV12-3 or TRBV12-4 and TRBJ1-5; D unclear. This CDR3 is 13 amino acids long. V was pared by 4 bases and J by 4 bases, with 8 bases between. CDR3 region: CASSYRTNQPQHF. CDR3 bases: TGTGCCAGCAGTTACCGGACGAATCAGCCCCAGCATTTT.

V and J are TRBV10-1 and TRBJ2-7; TRBD1 or TRBD2 may be the D gene (5 bases each). The CDR3 is 14 amino acids. Germline assignment: CDR1 WNHNN and CDR2 SYGVQD (reference sequence). Deletions cut 10 bases from V and 3 bases from J, with 19 bases between. CDR3 sequence (DNA): TGCGCCACCTCGTCGGGGCAGTGGGACTACGAGCAGTACTTC. It codes for CATSSGQWDYEQYF.

In this sample, this clonotype turned up a few times. This rearrangement joins TRBV2 to TRBJ1-1; D gene uncertain. CDR3 size: 10 residues. V gave up 6 bases and J gave up 3 bases, with 2 bases separating them. Per germline, CDR1 SNHLY and CDR2 FYNNEI. The CDR3 protein is CASSYTEAFF. As DNA, the CDR3 is TGTGCCAGCAGCTACACTGAAGCTTTCTTT.

This clonotype has ten or more counts. V usage is TRBV7-3 and J usage is TRBJ2-1, with 7 bases that match TRBD1. CDR3 size: 17 residues. V shed 2 bases and J 5 bases; nucleotides not matched to a gene: 12. Germline V gives CDR1 SGHTA, CDR2 FQGTGA. CDR3 region: CASSLLPQGVGDNEQFF. CDR3 nucleotides: TGTGCCAGCAGCTTACTACCGCAGGGGGTTGGGGACAATGAGCAGTTCTTC.

This clonotype was found many times. The rearrangement uses TRBV12-3 or TRBV12-4 and TRBJ2-7; D unresolved. Trimming left V 3 bases short and J 5 bases short, with 11 bases between. The CDR3 is 13 residues long. CDR3 loop: CASSFEFADEQYF. The CDR3 DNA is TGTGCCAGCAGTTTTGAGTTCGCGGACGAGCAGTACTTC.

This clonotype was counted ten times or more. The chain couples TRBV7-2 to TRBJ2-7; D possibly corresponds to TRBD1 (5 bases). V shed 0 bases and J shed 5 bases, with 17 bases lying between them. Germline V gives CDR1 SGHTA, CDR2 FQGNSA. This CDR3 spans 16 amino acids. The CDR3 region is CASSLALRGTHHEQYF. CDR3 in DNA: TGTGCCAGCAGCTTAGCGCTTAGGGGAACCCACCACGAGCAGTACTTC.

This clonotype was observed a handful of times. V gene TRBV5-1 combines with J gene TRBJ2-1; a weak D match, TRBD1 (5 bases). Germline V gene data show CDR1 as SGHRS and CDR2 as YFSETQ. The CDR3 consists of 14 residues. V lost 4 bases to trimming and J lost 8 bases, with 16 bases between them. The CDR3 region has the DNA TGCGCCAGCAGCGTAAATCAGGGATTGTATGAGCAGTTCTTC. Protein: CASSVNQGLYEQFF.

The chain uses TRBV11-2 and TRBJ2-4, with 13 bases aligning to TRBD2. Per germline, CDR1 SGHAT and CDR2 FQNNGV. The ends lost 1 base at V and 0 bases at J; junction bases unmatched: 0. The CDR3 consists of 17 residues. In nucleotides, the CDR3 is TGTGCCAGCAGCTTAGGGACTAGCGGGAGAGCCAAAAACATTCAGTACTTC. Translated: CASSLGTSGRAKNIQYF.

This clonotype was seen more than once but under ten times. The chain carries TRBV2 and TRBJ1-1; no firm D call. The V end lost 3 bases, the J end lost 0 bases, and 8 bases lay between the germline ends. This CDR3 has 14 amino acids. In germline, CDR1 is SNHLY, CDR2 FYNNEI. The CDR3, as DNA: TGTGCCAGCAGTGAGGGCAGCGTGAACACTGAAGCTTTCTTT. This translates into CASSEGSVNTEAFF. Filled out from reference TRBV2 and TRBJ1-1, the complete variable domain reads EPEVTQTPSHQVTQMGQEVILRCVPISNHLYFYWYRQILGQKVEFLVSFYNNEISEKSEIFDDQFSVERPDGSNFTLKIRSTKLEDSAMYFCASSEGSVNTEAFFGQGTRLTVV.

The chain carries TRBV29-1 and TRBJ2-7; D remains ambiguous. The V end lost 3 bases, the J end lost 6 bases, and 9 bases lay between the germline ends. This CDR3 region has 11 residues. The germline CDR1 and CDR2 sequences are SQVTM and ANQGSEA. The CDR3 coding sequence is TGCAGCGTTGATATGGTAGGCGAGCAGTACTTC. Protein product: CSVDMVGEQYF.

This clonotype has just a few counts. J is TRBJ2-3 and V is TRBV7-9, with TRBD2 matching over 7 bases. Germline values: CDR1 SEHNR, CDR2 FQNEAQ (reference sequence). Trimming took 5 bases from V and 4 from J; bases not matched to a gene: 9. CDR3 size: 15 residues. CDR3 in DNA: TGTGCCAGCAGCCCCGGACTAGACGTCGCAGATACGCAGTATTTT. The encoded protein is CASSPGLDVADTQYF. The complete variable domain, with remaining parts taken from reference TRBV7-9 and TRBJ2-3, reads DTGVSQNPRHKITKRGQNVTFRCDPISEHNRLYWYRQTLGQGPEFLTYFQNEAQLEKSRLLSDRFSAERPKGSFSTLEIQRTEQGDSAMYLCASSPGLDVADTQYFGPGTRLTVL.

This clonotype was observed a handful of times. The genes are TRBV28 and TRBJ2-2; 7 nucleotides agree with TRBD2. The trim removed 5 bases at V and 2 bases at J, leaving 11 bases unmatched. The CDR3 extends over 17 amino acids. In germline, CDR1 is MDHEN, CDR2 SYDVKM. The CDR3 nucleotides read TGTGCCAGCAGTCCCCTAGGGGCGGGAGTTAACACCGGGGAGCTGTTTTTT. It codes for CASSPLGAGVNTGELFF.

This clonotype was seen a handful of times. The gene calls are TRBV4-1 and TRBJ1-1; no reliable D call. The CDR3 is 18 residues long. The V end lost 0 bases, the J end lost 0 bases, and 17 bases lay between the germline ends. CDR1 and CDR2 (germline): MGHRA, YSYEKL. The CDR3 loop reads CASSQDEVGVPLNTEAFF. The CDR3, as DNA: TGCGCCAGCAGCCAAGATGAAGTGGGAGTCCCACTGAACACTGAAGCTTTCTTT.